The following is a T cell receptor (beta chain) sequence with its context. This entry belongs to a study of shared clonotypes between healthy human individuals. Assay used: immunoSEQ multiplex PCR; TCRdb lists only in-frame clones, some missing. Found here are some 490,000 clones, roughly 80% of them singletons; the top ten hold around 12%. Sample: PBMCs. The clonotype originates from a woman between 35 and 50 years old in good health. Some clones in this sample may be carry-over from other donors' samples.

The CDR3 DNA follows: TGCAGTGTTTCCAGGAACACTGAAGCTTTCTTT. This codes for CSVSRNTEAFF. V and J are TRBV20-1 and TRBJ1-1; D not resolved. V was shortened by 7 bases and J by 1 base, with 7 bases between the two germline ends. CDR3 length: 11 amino acids. CDR1 DFQATT and CDR2 SNEGSKA come from the germline V gene (reference sequence).